What follows are 18 T cell receptor beta chains derived from one specimen sequenced in a study of blood T cell repertoires in COVID-19 (TCRdb year 2020). The receptor library was made with the immunoSEQ multiplex PCR assay. The source is immuneACCESS, and TCRdb retained only in-frame sequences with V and J called. Part of the clones is not carried over; for the studies checked, unresolved V genes explain less than half of this, and the remainder is unexplained. Here the sample has roughly 200,000 clones; 85% to 90% occur a single time. The biggest ten clones account for 1.4% to 1.5% of the sample. The specimen sequenced was peripheral blood. Receptors originate from a man between 18 and 35 years old with active or convalescent COVID-19.

Many counts were recorded for this clone. The chain recombines TRBV6-6 with TRBJ1-5; 7 bases agree with TRBD1. The CDR3 contains 14 residues. The germline CDR1 and CDR2 sequences are MNHNY and SVGAGI (reference sequence). Losses at the gene ends were 2 bases for V and 4 bases for J; bases not matched to a gene: 2. Here the CDR3 DNA reads TGTGCCAGCAGTTACGGGACAGAGAATCAGCCCCAGCATTTT. It encodes CASSYGTENQPQHF.

This chain uses TRBV13 with TRBJ2-6; D not certain. The V end was cut by 5 bases, the J end by 0 bases, with 8 bases between. Germline loops: CDR1 PRHDT, CDR2 FYEKMQ (reference sequence). The CDR3 is 15 residues long. CDR3 loop: CASSHGNSGANVLTF. Written as DNA, the CDR3 is TGTGCCAGCAGCCACGGTAACTCTGGGGCCAACGTCCTGACTTTC. The full variable domain, its missing parts supplied by reference TRBV13 and TRBJ2-6, is AAGVIQSPRHLIKEKRETATLKCYPIPRHDTVYWYQQGPGQDPQFLISFYEKMQSDKGSIPDRFSAQQFSDYHSELNMSSLELGDSALYFCASSHGNSGANVLTFGAGSRLTVL.

This clone was observed once. This rearrangement joins TRBV19 to TRBJ1-5; 8 nucleotides line up with TRBD1. Germline CDR1 and CDR2: LNHDA and SQIVND (reference sequence). The CDR3 runs to 15 residues. The trim removed 5 bases at V and 2 bases at J, leaving 5 bases unmatched. CDR3 loop: CASSLQGAGNQPQHF. The CDR3 region has the DNA TGTGCCAGTAGTCTCCAGGGGGCCGGCAATCAGCCCCAGCATTTT.

The V call is TRBV13, the J call TRBJ1-6; tentatively, D is TRBD1 (5 bases). In germline, CDR1 is PRHDT, CDR2 FYEKMQ (reference sequence). V was trimmed by 5 bases and J by 0 bases, leaving 11 bases between them. The CDR3 totals 16 residues. The CDR3 loop is CASSKGVSSYNSPLHF. DNA of the CDR3: TGTGCCAGCAGCAAAGGGGTTAGCTCCTATAATTCACCCCTCCACTTT.

This chain links TRBV5-4 with TRBJ1-3; D remains ambiguous. This CDR3 contains 14 residues. In germline, CDR1 is SGHNT, CDR2 YYREEE (reference sequence). V gave up 4 bases and J gave up 4 bases, with 12 bases separating them. The DNA for the CDR3 is TGTGCCAGCAGCGGGAGCGGTCTCGGAAACACCATATATTTT. This codes for CASSGSGLGNTIYF.

This clone was seen only once. The J gene is TRBJ1-2, the V gene TRBV6-5, with 10 nucleotides matching TRBD1. This CDR3 has 14 residues. V was clipped by 6 bases and J by 8 bases; unmatched bases: 9. Per germline, CDR1 MNHEY and CDR2 SVGAGI. CDR3 amino acids: CASSARPTGGGYTF. CDR3 in DNA: TGTGCCAGCAGCGCTCGCCCGACAGGGGGCGGCTACACCTTC.

Notes on this clone: The sample carries other DNA sequences with the same CDR3. The chain's CDR3 is CASSFGRSNQPQHF. Here the CDR3 DNA reads TGTGCCAGCAGTTTTGGCAGAAGCAATCAGCCCCAGCATTTT. V usage is TRBV28 and J usage is TRBJ1-5; D gene uncertain. V lost 3 bases, J lost 1 base, and 7 bases lay in between. The CDR3 extends over 14 amino acids. Germline CDR1 is MDHEN and CDR2 is SYDVKM.

The V gene is TRBV18, the J gene TRBJ1-1; perhaps TRBD1 as D (6 bases). Germline V gene lookup returns CDR1 KGHSH and CDR2 LQKENI. V gave up 1 base and J gave up 0 bases, with 9 bases separating them. The CDR3 is 15 amino acids. CDR3 bases: TGTGCCAGCTCACCACTCGACAGGATGAACACTGAAGCTTTCTTT. This translates into CASSPLDRMNTEAFF.

The chain combines TRBV7-9 with TRBJ2-1; no clear D. Germline CDR1 SEHNR, CDR2 FQNEAQ (reference sequence). Trimming removed 2 bases from V and 8 bases from J, with 4 bases in between. CDR3 length: 11 residues. The CDR3 DNA sequence: TGTGCCAGCAGCTTACCGGATGAGCAGTTCTTC. Protein: CASSLPDEQFF.

This sequence joins TRBV2 and TRBJ2-1, with no clear D. CDR3 size: 13 residues. The V end was cut by 2 bases, the J end by 4 bases, with 6 bases between. CDR1 SNHLY and CDR2 FYNNEI come from the germline V gene. The chain's CDR3 is CASSEIMYNEQFF. The DNA of the CDR3 is TGTGCCAGCAGTGAAATCATGTACAATGAGCAGTTCTTC. Full variable domain (missing parts from reference TRBV2 and TRBJ2-1): EPEVTQTPSHQVTQMGQEVILRCVPISNHLYFYWYRQILGQKVEFLVSFYNNEISEKSEIFDDQFSVERPDGSNFTLKIRSTKLEDSAMYFCASSEIMYNEQFFGPGTRLTVL.

The V and J genes are TRBV2 and TRBJ1-5; D perhaps matches TRBD1 (6 bases). The CDR3 sequence is 17 residues long. The V end was cut by 4 bases, the J end by 4 bases, with 20 bases between. The V gene's germline CDR1 is SNHLY and CDR2 FYNNEI. CDR3: CASSATGNWGINQPQHF. The CDR3 DNA is TGTGCCAGCAGTGCCACAGGGAATTGGGGTATTAATCAGCCCCAGCATTTT.

In DNA form, the CDR3 reads TGTGCCAGCAGCGCATCTAGCGGAGTCTACGAGCAGTACTTC. It yields the protein CASSASSGVYEQYF. The J gene is TRBJ2-7, the V gene TRBV9, with 7 bases aligning to TRBD2. The CDR3 length is 14 residues. Trimming removed 3 bases from V and 3 bases from J; junction bases left unmatched: 6. The V gene's germline CDR1 is SGDLS and CDR2 YYNGEE. The variable domain in full, with the rest retrieved from reference TRBV9 and TRBJ2-7, is DSGVTQTPKHLITATGQRVTLRCSPRSGDLSVYWYQQSLDQGLQFLIQYYNGEERAKGNILERFSAQQFPDLHSELNLSSLELGDSALYFCASSASSGVYEQYFGPGTRLTVT.

The genes are TRBV19 and TRBJ2-6; tentative D call: TRBD2 (6 bases). The V gene's germline CDR1 is LNHDA and CDR2 SQIVND (reference sequence). Trimming shortened V by 6 bases and J by 5 bases, and 29 bases separated the two germline ends. This CDR3 has 20 residues. The DNA for the CDR3 is TGTGCCAGTAGACAGCCAGGTAACCGGGCGGCGGGACTCTGGGCCAACGTCCTGACTTTC. This codes for CASRQPGNRAAGLWANVLTF.

This sequence joins TRBV29-1 and TRBJ1-1; D gene unclear. Between the trimmed V and J ends, which lost 7 bases and 1 base, there was a span of 4 bases. This CDR3 is built from 10 residues. Germline lookup yields CDR1 SQVTM and CDR2 ANQGSEA. CDR3 loop: CSGENTEAFF. CDR3 in DNA: TGCAGCGGCGAGAACACTGAAGCTTTCTTT.

The chain uses TRBV5-6 and TRBJ1-1, with D perhaps matching TRBD1 (5 bases). Germline V gene sequence: CDR1 SGHDT, CDR2 YYEEEE. This CDR3 has 14 amino acids. Trimming stripped 6 bases from V and 7 bases from J, with 19 bases between. CDR3 sequence reads: CASTNWQGVSEAFF. Written as DNA, the CDR3 is TGTGCCAGCACGAATTGGCAGGGTGTTAGTGAAGCTTTCTTT.

V gene TRBV14 combines with J gene TRBJ2-1; 11 bases agree with TRBD2. The length of the CDR3 is 16 residues. V was clipped by 3 bases and J by 6 bases; unmatched bases: 7. Germline V gene sequence: CDR1 SGHDN, CDR2 FVKESK. As DNA, the CDR3 is TGTGCCAGCAGCCACTTCGCTAGCGGGAGGAGCAATGAGCAGTTCTTC. This sequence encodes CASSHFASGRSNEQFF.

The genes are TRBV3-1 (or the pseudogene TRBV3-2) and TRBJ2-3, with 8 bases matching TRBD1. V lost 4 bases and J lost 8; bases outside the gene matches: 14. Germline V gene sequence: CDR1 LGHDT, CDR2 YNNKEL (reference sequence). This CDR3 is 16 amino acids long. CDR3 DNA: TGTGCCAGCAGCCGTGGGACAGGACAGGCAGGCGGTACGCAGTATTTT. Protein sequence: CASSRGTGQAGGTQYF.

V usage is TRBV19 and J usage is TRBJ2-6; D is perhaps TRBD1 (5 bases). Germline-derived CDR1 and CDR2 are LNHDA and SQIVND (reference sequence). There are 15 residues in the CDR3. V was cut by 5 bases and J by 2 bases, with 10 bases left in between. CDR3 sequence reads: CASSGQGPGANVLTF. CDR3 sequence (DNA): TGTGCCAGTAGTGGGCAGGGTCCTGGGGCCAACGTCCTGACTTTC.